Sequencing of this T cell receptor (beta chain) was carried out in a study of T cell responses to AZD1222 COVID-19 vaccine. Data came from immunoSEQ multiplex PCR; TCRdb stores just in-frame clones and leaves some out. The sample holds fewer than 200,000 clones, around 92% seen once. Concerning this clone itself: The antigen is not known.

Germline CDR1 LGHNA, CDR2 YNFKEQ. CDR3 size: 13 residues. V lost 0 bases and J 8 bases, leaving 8 bases between the germline ends. Overall study findings and caveats: Every sample of the repertoires postdated the peak T cell response. Unmutated variant regions reportedly attract nearly half of all spike-specific TCRs. Spike-spanning, vaccine-associated CD4 TCRs were dominant at 160-218 and 743-854.

The sample in question was peripheral blood, obtained on day 0 of AZD1222 vaccination. V usage is TRBV4-2 and J usage is TRBJ2-1; D not resolved. The receptor's source is an adult in good health. The DNA of the CDR3 is TGTGCCAGCAGCCAAGATATCCGGGATGAGCAGTTCTTC. Protein product: CASSQDIRDEQFF.